These 10 T cell receptor beta chains were sequenced from one sample in a study of lymphopenia after photon versus proton radiotherapy. Sequencing used immunoSEQ multiplex PCR; TCRdb keeps in-frame clones, though not all of them. The repertoire holds 40,000 to 55,000 clones, with 92% as singletons. The input for sequencing was peripheral blood, taken from a patient treated with photon-based radiotherapy. The receptor set was obtained from a middle-aged woman with cholangiocarcinoma.

V and J are TRBV6-1 and TRBJ2-1; D remains ambiguous. The germline V and J ends were trimmed by 1 base and 13 bases, with 11 bases remaining between them. The CDR3 consists of 12 residues. Germline V lookup: CDR1 MNHNS, CDR2 SASEGT. CDR3 nucleotide sequence: TGTGCCAGCAGTGAAGGCTGGGGTGTACAGTTCTTC. Its protein is CASSEGWGVQFF.

The V gene is TRBV28, the J gene TRBJ2-7; weak D call: TRBD1 (5 bases). Germline V gene sequence: CDR1 MDHEN, CDR2 SYDVKM. The CDR3 has 15 amino acids. Deletions cut 2 bases from V and 9 bases from J, with 20 bases between. This chain's CDR3 is CASSLRGALGLGQYF. Written as DNA, the CDR3 is TGTGCCAGCAGTTTAAGGGGTGCCTTGGGCCTCGGGCAGTACTTC.

V usage is TRBV9 and J usage is TRBJ1-3; possible D gene TRBD1, 6 bases. Germline CDR1 is SGDLS and CDR2 is YYNGEE. The CDR3 contains 16 residues. V was pared by 4 bases and J by 0 bases, with 14 bases between. The CDR3 bases are TGTGCCAGCAGCCCCCGGGACAATCACTCTGGAAACACCATATATTTT. This encodes CASSPRDNHSGNTIYF.

V is TRBV5-5 and J is TRBJ1-2, with D hard to call. The V gene lost 0 bases and the J gene lost 0 bases, with 0 bases spanning the gap. The CDR3 is made up of 12 amino acids. In germline, CDR1 is SGHKS, CDR2 YYEKEE (reference sequence). In DNA form, the CDR3 reads TGTGCCAGCAGCTTGGCTAACTATGGCTACACCTTC. It is translated as CASSLANYGYTF.

The rearrangement joins TRBV11-2 to TRBJ1-2; no definite D call. V was clipped by 2 bases and J by 6 bases, with 7 bases between them. Looked up from germline, CDR1 is SGHAT and CDR2 is FQNNGV. This CDR3 comprises 12 residues. The CDR3 region is CASSLQDNGYTF. The CDR3, as DNA: TGTGCCAGCAGCTTACAGGATAATGGCTACACCTTC.

The rearrangement uses TRBV19 and TRBJ1-2; 11 positions match TRBD1. With V trimmed by 7 bases and J by 6 bases, 13 bases remained unmatched. This CDR3 comprises 16 residues. The germline V gene has CDR1 LNHDA and CDR2 SQIVND (reference sequence). CDR3 in amino acids: CASKRGQGGPLDGYTF. Here the CDR3 DNA reads TGTGCCAGTAAAAGGGGACAGGGGGGTCCTCTGGATGGCTACACCTTC.

V usage is TRBV27 and J usage is TRBJ1-5; no reliable D call. The length of the CDR3 is 13 residues. Germline V gene data show CDR1 as MNHEY and CDR2 as SMNVEV (reference sequence). V shed 10 bases and J shed 6 bases, with 16 bases lying between them. The CDR3 sequence: CAILLQLTQPQHF. As DNA, the CDR3 is TGTGCCATCCTATTACAGTTAACTCAGCCCCAGCATTTT.

Only one count was recorded for this clone. The CDR3 loop reads CASSGGLAGFNEQFF. CDR3 nucleotides: TGCGCCAGCAGCGGCGGTCTAGCGGGATTTAATGAGCAGTTCTTC. This chain joins TRBV5-1 and TRBJ2-1; 9 bases match TRBD2. The CDR3 runs 15 residues. Losses at the gene ends were 4 bases for V and 7 bases for J; bases not matched to a gene: 9. Germline values: CDR1 SGHRS, CDR2 YFSETQ.

The chain recombines TRBV11-3 with TRBJ1-5; D ambiguous. The CDR3 runs to 14 residues. Germline V gene sequence: CDR1 SGHNT, CDR2 YENEEA. Trimming took 5 bases from V and 5 from J, leaving 13 bases between them. The CDR3 loop is CASSPRRAHQPQHF. CDR3 DNA: TGTGCCAGCAGCCCGCGACGGGCCCATCAGCCCCAGCATTTT.

The gene calls are TRBV7-2 and TRBJ1-2; no clear D. This CDR3 has 14 amino acids. Germline lookup yields CDR1 SGHTA and CDR2 FQGNSA. V was shortened by 5 bases and J by 0 bases, with 10 bases between the two germline ends. CDR3: CASSPAWANYGYTF. As DNA, the CDR3 is TGTGCCAGCAGCCCAGCGTGGGCTAACTATGGCTACACCTTC. The full variable domain, in which reference TRBV7-2 and TRBJ1-2 provide the parts outside the CDR3, is GAGVSQSPSNKVTEKGKDVELRCDPISGHTALYWYRQSLGQGLEFLIYFQGNSAPDKSGLPSDRFSAERTGGSVSTLTIQRTQQEDSAVYLCASSPAWANYGYTFGSGTRLTVV.